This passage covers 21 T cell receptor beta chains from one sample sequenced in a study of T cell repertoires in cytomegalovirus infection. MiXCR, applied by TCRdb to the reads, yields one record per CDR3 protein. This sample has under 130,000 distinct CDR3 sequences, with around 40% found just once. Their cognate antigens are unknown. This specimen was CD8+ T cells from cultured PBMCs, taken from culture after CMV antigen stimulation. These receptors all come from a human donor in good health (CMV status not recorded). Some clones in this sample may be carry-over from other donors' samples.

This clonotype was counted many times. In DNA, the CDR3 is TGTGCCAGCAGTACGAGACTAGCGGGGGATGGCGAGCAGTTCTTC. Residues: CASSTRLAGDGEQFF. The chain links TRBV27 to TRBJ2-1; 12 nucleotides line up with TRBD2. The CDR3 totals 15 residues. CDR1 is MNHEY and CDR2 is SMNVEV in the germline V gene (reference sequence). The junction had 9 bases not matched to a gene; V was cut back by 5 bases and J by 10 bases.

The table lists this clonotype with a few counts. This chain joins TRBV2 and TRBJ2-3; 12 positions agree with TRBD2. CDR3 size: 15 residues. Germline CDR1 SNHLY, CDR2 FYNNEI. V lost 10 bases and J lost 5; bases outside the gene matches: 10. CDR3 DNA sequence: TGTGCCAACAAGATGACTAGCGGGGGCGGAGATACGCAGTATTTT. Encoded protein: CANKMTSGGGDTQYF.

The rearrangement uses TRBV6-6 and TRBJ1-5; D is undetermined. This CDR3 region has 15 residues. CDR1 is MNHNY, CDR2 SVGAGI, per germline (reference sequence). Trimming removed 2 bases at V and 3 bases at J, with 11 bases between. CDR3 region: CASSYGVGINQPQHF. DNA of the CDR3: TGTGCCAGCAGTTACGGGGTGGGGATCAATCAGCCCCAGCATTTT.

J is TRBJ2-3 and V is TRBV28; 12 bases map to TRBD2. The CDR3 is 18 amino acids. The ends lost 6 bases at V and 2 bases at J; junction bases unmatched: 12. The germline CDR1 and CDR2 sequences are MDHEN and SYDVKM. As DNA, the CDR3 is TGTGCCAGCAGCTCGGGCCAGACTAGCGGGGGTAACACAGATACGCAGTATTTT. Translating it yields CASSSGQTSGGNTDTQYF.

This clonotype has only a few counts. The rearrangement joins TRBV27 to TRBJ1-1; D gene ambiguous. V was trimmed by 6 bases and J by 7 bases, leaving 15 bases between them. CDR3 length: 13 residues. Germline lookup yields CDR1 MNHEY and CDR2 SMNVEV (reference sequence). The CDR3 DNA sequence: TGTGCCAGCAGCCCTGGGCCCGGGCGTGAAGCTTTCTTT. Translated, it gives CASSPGPGREAFF.

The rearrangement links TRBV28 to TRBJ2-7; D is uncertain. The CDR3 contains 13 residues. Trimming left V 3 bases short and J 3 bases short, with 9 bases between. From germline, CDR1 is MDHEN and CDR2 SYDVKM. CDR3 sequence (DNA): TGTGCCAGCAGTTTTTCTTCCAGCTACGAGCAGTACTTC. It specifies CASSFSSSYEQYF.

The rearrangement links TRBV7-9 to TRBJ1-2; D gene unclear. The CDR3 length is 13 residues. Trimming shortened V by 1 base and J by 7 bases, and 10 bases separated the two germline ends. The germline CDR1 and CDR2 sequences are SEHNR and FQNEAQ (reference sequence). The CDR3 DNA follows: TGTGCCAGCAGCTTAGGACCGCGGCGTGGCTACACCTTC. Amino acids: CASSLGPRRGYTF. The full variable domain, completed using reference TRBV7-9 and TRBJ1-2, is DTGVSQNPRHKITKRGQNVTFRCDPISEHNRLYWYRQTLGQGPEFLTYFQNEAQLEKSRLLSDRFSAERPKGSFSTLEIQRTEQGDSAMYLCASSLGPRRGYTFGSGTRLTVV.

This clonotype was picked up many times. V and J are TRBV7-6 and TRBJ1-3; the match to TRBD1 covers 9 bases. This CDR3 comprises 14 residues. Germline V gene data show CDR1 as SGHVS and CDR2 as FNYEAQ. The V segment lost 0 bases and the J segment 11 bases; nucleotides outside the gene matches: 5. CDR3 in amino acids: CASSLARDRDPIYF. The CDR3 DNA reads TGTGCCAGCAGCTTAGCCCGGGACAGGGACCCCATATATTTT.

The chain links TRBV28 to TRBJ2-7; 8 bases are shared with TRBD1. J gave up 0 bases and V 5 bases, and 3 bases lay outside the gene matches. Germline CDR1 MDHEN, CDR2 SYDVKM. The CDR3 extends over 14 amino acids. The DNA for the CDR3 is TGTGCCAGCAGTGGACAGGGATCCTCCTACGAGCAGTACTTC. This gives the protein CASSGQGSSYEQYF.

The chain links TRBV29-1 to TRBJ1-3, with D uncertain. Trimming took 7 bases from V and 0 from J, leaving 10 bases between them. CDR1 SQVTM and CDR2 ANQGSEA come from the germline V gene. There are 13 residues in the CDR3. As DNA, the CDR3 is TGCAGCGGAGTACCCAGCTCTGGAAACACCATATATTTT. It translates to CSGVPSSGNTIYF. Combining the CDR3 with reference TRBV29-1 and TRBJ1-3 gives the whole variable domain SAVISQKPSRDICQRGTSLTIQCQVDSQVTMMFWYRQQPGQSLTLIATANQGSEATYESGFVIDKFPISRPNLTFSTLTVSNMSPEDSSIYLCSGVPSSGNTIYFGEGSWLTVV.

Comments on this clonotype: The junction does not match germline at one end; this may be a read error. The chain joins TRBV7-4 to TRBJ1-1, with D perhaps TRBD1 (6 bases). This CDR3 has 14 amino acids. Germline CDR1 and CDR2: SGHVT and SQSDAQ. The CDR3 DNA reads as TGTGCCAGCAGCCTTGCAGGGGCGAACGCTGAAGCTTTCTTT. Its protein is CASSLAGANAEAFF. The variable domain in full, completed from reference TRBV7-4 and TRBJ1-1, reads GAGVSQSPRYKVAKRGRDVALRCDSISGHVTLYWYRQTLGQGSEVLTYSQSDAQRDKSGRPSGRFSAERPERSVSTLKIQRTEQGDSAVYLCASSLAGANAEAFFGQGTRLTVV.

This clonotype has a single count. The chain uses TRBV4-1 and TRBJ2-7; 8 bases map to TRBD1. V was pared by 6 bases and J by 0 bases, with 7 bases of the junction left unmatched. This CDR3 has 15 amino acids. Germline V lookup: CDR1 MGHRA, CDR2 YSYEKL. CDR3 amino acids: CASSFGQGGSYEQYF. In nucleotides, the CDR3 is TGCGCCAGCAGTTTCGGACAGGGAGGCTCCTACGAGCAGTACTTC.

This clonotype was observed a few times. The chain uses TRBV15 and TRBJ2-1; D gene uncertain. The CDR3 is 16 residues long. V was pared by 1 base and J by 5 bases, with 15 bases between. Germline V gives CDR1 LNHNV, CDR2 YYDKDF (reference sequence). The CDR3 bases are TGTGCCACCAGCAGAGTCCCCTCATTATATCACAATGAGCAGTTCTTC. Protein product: CATSRVPSLYHNEQFF.

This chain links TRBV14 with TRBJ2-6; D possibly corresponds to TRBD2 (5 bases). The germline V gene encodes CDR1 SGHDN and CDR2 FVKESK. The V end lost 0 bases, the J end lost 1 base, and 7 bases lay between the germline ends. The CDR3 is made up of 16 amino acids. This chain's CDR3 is CASSQDRGSGANVLTF. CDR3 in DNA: TGTGCCAGCAGCCAAGACCGAGGGTCTGGGGCCAACGTCCTGACTTTC. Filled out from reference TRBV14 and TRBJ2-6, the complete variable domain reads EAGVTQFPSHSVIEKGQTVTLRCDPISGHDNLYWYRRVMGKEIKFLLHFVKESKQDESGMPNNRFLAERTGGTYSTLKVQPAELEDSGVYFCASSQDRGSGANVLTFGAGSRLTVL.

DNA of the CDR3: TGTGCCAGCAGTGAATTGGGTAATGAAAAACTGTTTTTT. The encoded protein is CASSELGNEKLFF. The rearrangement links TRBV25-1 to TRBJ1-4; D not resolved. Per the germline V gene, CDR1 is MGHDK and CDR2 is SYGVNS. The CDR3 is 13 amino acids. The germline V and J ends were trimmed by 1 base and 4 bases, with 4 bases remaining between them. Full variable domain (missing parts from reference TRBV25-1 and TRBJ1-4): EADIYQTPRYLVIGTGKKITLECSQTMGHDKMYWYQQDPGMELHLIHYSYGVNSTEKGDLSSESTVSRIRTEHFPLTLESARPSHTSQYLCASSELGNEKLFFGSGTQLSVL.

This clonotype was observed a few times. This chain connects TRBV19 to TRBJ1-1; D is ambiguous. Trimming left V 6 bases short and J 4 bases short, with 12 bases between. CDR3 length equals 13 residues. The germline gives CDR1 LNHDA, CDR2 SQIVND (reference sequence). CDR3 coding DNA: TGTGCCAGTAGCGTCGGGGTTGCCACTGAAGCTTTCTTT. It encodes CASSVGVATEAFF.

In DNA, the CDR3 is TGTGCCAGCAGTTCCGTAGGGGGGGGAGCCTACGAGCAGTACTTC. Translation: CASSSVGGGAYEQYF. The chain employs TRBV12-3 or TRBV12-4 and TRBJ2-7, with TRBD2 as a possible D gene (7 bases). V was pared by 4 bases and J by 2 bases, with 15 bases between. The CDR3 loop spans 15 amino acids.

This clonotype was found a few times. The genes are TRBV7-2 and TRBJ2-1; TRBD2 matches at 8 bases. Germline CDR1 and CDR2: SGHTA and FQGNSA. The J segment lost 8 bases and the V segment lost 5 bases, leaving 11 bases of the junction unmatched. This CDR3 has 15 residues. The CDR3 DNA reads TGTGCCAGCAGCCGGGCAGCCCTAGCGGGTGATGAGCAGTTCTTC. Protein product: CASSRAALAGDEQFF.

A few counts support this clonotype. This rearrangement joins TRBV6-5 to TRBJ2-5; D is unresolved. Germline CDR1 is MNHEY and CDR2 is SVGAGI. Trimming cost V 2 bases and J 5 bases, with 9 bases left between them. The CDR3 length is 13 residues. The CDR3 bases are TGTGCCAGCAGTTACCCAATCGGGGAGACCCAGTACTTC. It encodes CASSYPIGETQYF.

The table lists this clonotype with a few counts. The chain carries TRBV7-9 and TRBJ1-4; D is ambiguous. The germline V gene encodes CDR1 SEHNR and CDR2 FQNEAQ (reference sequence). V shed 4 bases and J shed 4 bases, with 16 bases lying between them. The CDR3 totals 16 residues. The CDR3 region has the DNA TGTGCCAGCAGCTCTAAGATCACAGCGAGTAATGAAAAACTGTTTTTT. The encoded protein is CASSSKITASNEKLFF.

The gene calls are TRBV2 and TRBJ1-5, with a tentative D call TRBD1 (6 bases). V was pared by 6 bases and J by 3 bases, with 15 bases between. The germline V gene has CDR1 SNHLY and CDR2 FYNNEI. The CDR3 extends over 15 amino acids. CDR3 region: CASSPSRGDNQPQHF. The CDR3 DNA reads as TGTGCCAGCAGCCCTTCCAGGGGTGACAATCAGCCCCAGCATTTT. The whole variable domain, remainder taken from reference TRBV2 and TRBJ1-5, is EPEVTQTPSHQVTQMGQEVILRCVPISNHLYFYWYRQILGQKVEFLVSFYNNEISEKSEIFDDQFSVERPDGSNFTLKIRSTKLEDSAMYFCASSPSRGDNQPQHFGDGTRLSIL.